This T cell receptor (beta chain) was identified in a study of cytomegalovirus exposure and HLA in healthy donors. With 60 Vbeta and 13 Jbeta primers, the PCR was carried out. This table comes from immunoSEQ multiplex PCR, and its TCRdb copy is limited to in-frame clones, with some not included. The sample spans approximately 170,000 clones; the ten largest clones claim less than 0.95%. Notes on this clone: Its antigen is currently unknown.

Germline V gene data show CDR1 as ENHRY and CDR2 as SYGVKD. The CDR3 is 12 amino acids. V lost 3 bases and J 7 bases, leaving 9 bases between the germline ends. Findings and caveats of the study: Most likely, a cluster of highly shared sequence variants arose as a sequencing artifact. Apparent HLA restriction characterized most CMV-associated TCR beta chains in a later analysis.

The sample taken for sequencing was PBMCs. This clonotype was sampled from a woman under 30 in good health and CMV-seropositive. J is TRBJ1-2 and V is TRBV10-3; a possible D gene is TRBD1 (5 bases). Here the CDR3 DNA reads TGTGCCATCAGTGACGGGGGTCCTGGCTACACCTTC. Translation gives CAISDGGPGYTF.